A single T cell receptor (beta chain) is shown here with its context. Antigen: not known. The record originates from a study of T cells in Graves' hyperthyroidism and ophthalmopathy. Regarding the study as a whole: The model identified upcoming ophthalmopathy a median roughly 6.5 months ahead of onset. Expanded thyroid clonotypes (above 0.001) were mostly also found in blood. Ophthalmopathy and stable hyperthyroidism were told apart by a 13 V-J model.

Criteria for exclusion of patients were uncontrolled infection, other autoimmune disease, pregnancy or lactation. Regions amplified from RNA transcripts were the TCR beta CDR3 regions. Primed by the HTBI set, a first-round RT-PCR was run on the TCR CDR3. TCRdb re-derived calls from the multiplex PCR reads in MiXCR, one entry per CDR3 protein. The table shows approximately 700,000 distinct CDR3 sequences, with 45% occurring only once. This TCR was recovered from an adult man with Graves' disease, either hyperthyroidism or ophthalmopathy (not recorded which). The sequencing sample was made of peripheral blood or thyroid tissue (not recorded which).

The CDR3 DNA reads as TGTGCCAGCAGCTCCCGGACAGGGGGAGGGGGCCAAAAACTGTTTTTT. Protein: CASSSRTGGGGQKLFF. The chain carries TRBV7-9 and TRBJ1-4, with 10 positions matching TRBD1. The CDR3 sequence is 16 residues long. Germline-derived CDR1 and CDR2 are SEHNR and FQNEAQ (reference sequence). V shed 4 bases and J 9 bases; nucleotides not matched to a gene: 11.